These T cell receptor beta chains were read from a single sample in a study of T cell repertoires in cytomegalovirus infection. TCRdb used MiXCR to reprocess the reads, holding one entry per CDR3 protein. The table records roughly 300,000 distinct CDR3 sequences, 8% to 10% of them present only once. The material sequenced was PBMCs. These receptors originate from a human donor in good health (CMV status not recorded). Some clones in this sample may be carry-over from other donors' samples. Each CDR3 is given without its conserved first and last residue. Fields, in order: V gene, D gene, J gene, CDR3 protein. D genes are given only for firm matches.

V: TRBV7-3
D: NA
J: TRBJ2-1
CDR3: ASSSQRAEQF

V: TRBV7-6
D: TRBD1
J: TRBJ2-4
CDR3: ASSARQGPNIQY

V: TRBV15
D: NA
J: TRBJ2-7
CDR3: ATSARDQSYEQY

V: TRBV28
D: NA
J: TRBJ1-1
CDR3: ASSSPRGINTEAF

V: TRBV29-1
D: NA
J: TRBJ2-5
CDR3: SVPLYQETQY

V: TRBV28
D: TRBD2
J: TRBJ2-3
CDR3: AGGLAGESDTQY

V: TRBV5-6
D: NA
J: TRBJ2-1
CDR3: ASSFGTFYNEQF

V: TRBV29-1
D: NA
J: TRBJ1-4
CDR3: SVEWPTNEKLF

V: TRBV7-2
D: TRBD2
J: TRBJ2-7
CDR3: ATSHGGGPGYEQY

V: TRBV5-1
D: NA
J: TRBJ2-7
CDR3: ASSFGGTTSYEQY

V: TRBV7-2
D: NA
J: TRBJ2-6
CDR3: ASSLRPRGTQSGANVLT

V: TRBV20-1
D: TRBD1
J: TRBJ2-1
CDR3: SARDLSKGTGTTNEQF

V: TRBV28
D: NA
J: TRBJ1-1
CDR3: ASTRGGGHLNTEAF

V: TRBV27
D: NA
J: TRBJ2-2
CDR3: ASRPRGASNTGELF

V: TRBV5-4
D: NA
J: TRBJ1-1
CDR3: ASSLEPVEGWDTEAF

V: TRBV29-1
D: TRBD1
J: TRBJ2-5
CDR3: SVLQGVRKTQY

V: TRBV7-2
D: TRBD1
J: TRBJ1-4
CDR3: ASSLGQGRKKLF

V: TRBV12-3/TRBV12-4
D: NA
J: TRBJ2-1
CDR3: ASSLSRAGVGGIYNEQF

V: TRBV5-5
D: NA
J: TRBJ1-1
CDR3: ASSQQGQVNTEAF

V: TRBV24-1
D: NA
J: TRBJ1-2
CDR3: ATSDARGYT

V: TRBV11-2
D: NA
J: TRBJ2-2
CDR3: ASSFTGTGELF

V: TRBV5-4
D: NA
J: TRBJ2-1
CDR3: ASSLMNEQF

V: TRBV28
D: NA
J: TRBJ2-1
CDR3: ASSLLQGWAEQF

V: TRBV18
D: TRBD1
J: TRBJ1-4
CDR3: ASSPPGQGLRKLF

V: TRBV6-1
D: NA
J: TRBJ2-7
CDR3: ASSDRGPTYEQY

V: TRBV29-1
D: NA
J: TRBJ2-2
CDR3: SGKQNTGELF

V: TRBV20-1
D: NA
J: TRBJ1-5
CDR3: SARDPLFRGKNQPQH

V: TRBV6-1
D: TRBD2
J: TRBJ2-7
CDR3: ASSEAGTSAYEQY

V: TRBV6-6
D: NA
J: TRBJ1-3
CDR3: ASIQWNSGNTIY

V: TRBV7-6
D: TRBD2
J: TRBJ2-1
CDR3: ASSLEAGVEQF

V: TRBV28
D: TRBD1
J: TRBJ2-4
CDR3: ASTRGGWAKNIQY

V: TRBV6-2/TRBV6-3
D: NA
J: TRBJ1-1
CDR3: ASAWTTNTEAF

V: TRBV7-2
D: NA
J: TRBJ2-3
CDR3: ASSSTRFDTQY

V: TRBV7-2
D: NA
J: TRBJ2-5
CDR3: ASSLTRLVKETQY

V: TRBV7-4
D: NA
J: TRBJ2-1
CDR3: ASSLGTRLRGLEHEQF

V: TRBV7-2
D: NA
J: TRBJ1-1
CDR3: ASSFRGPTEAF

V: TRBV6-6
D: TRBD1
J: TRBJ2-7
CDR3: ASSRAPGQGGSSYEQY

V: TRBV6-2/TRBV6-3
D: TRBD1
J: TRBJ1-5
CDR3: ASSYLAQGAGNQPQH

V: TRBV7-9
D: NA
J: TRBJ1-5
CDR3: ASSLGAGGRLNQPQH

V: TRBV18
D: TRBD2
J: TRBJ2-7
CDR3: ASSPPGLAGDEQY

V: TRBV20-1
D: TRBD2
J: TRBJ2-2
CDR3: SARDRLAGGSNTGELF

V: TRBV12-3/TRBV12-4
D: NA
J: TRBJ2-1
CDR3: ASTNPVVGPGDEQF

V: TRBV4-3
D: TRBD1
J: TRBJ2-1
CDR3: ASSQNRQGSSYNEQF

V: TRBV7-2
D: NA
J: TRBJ2-3
CDR3: ASSPEPRGGDTQY

V: TRBV7-9
D: TRBD1
J: TRBJ1-2
CDR3: ASSSRQGANYGYT

V: TRBV20-1
D: NA
J: TRBJ1-5
CDR3: SARDGNQPQH